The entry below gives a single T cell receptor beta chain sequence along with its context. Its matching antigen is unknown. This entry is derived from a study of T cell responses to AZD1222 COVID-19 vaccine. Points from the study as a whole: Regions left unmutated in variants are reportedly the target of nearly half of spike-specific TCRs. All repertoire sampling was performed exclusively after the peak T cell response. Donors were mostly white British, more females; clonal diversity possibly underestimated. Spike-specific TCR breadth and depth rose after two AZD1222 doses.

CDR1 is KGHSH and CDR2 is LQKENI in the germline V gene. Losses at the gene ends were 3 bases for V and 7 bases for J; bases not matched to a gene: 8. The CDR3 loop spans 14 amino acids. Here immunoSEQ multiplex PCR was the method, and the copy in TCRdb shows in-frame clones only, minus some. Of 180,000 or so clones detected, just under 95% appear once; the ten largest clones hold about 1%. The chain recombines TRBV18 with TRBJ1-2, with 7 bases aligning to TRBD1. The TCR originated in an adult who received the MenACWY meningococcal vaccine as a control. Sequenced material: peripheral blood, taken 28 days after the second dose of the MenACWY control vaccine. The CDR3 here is CASSPVTGESGYTF. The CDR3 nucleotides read TGTGCCAGCTCACCCGTTACAGGGGAAAGTGGCTACACCTTC.